The TCR beta chain under discussion was sequenced for a study of blood T cell repertoires in COVID-19. At the level of the study: Sites in the United States, Italy and Spain provided acute and convalescent COVID-19 samples. The analysed material was cDNA or gDNA that came from T cells, B-cell-depleted T cells, or PBMCs.

The CDR3 length is 18 residues. V trimming: 0 bases; J trimming: 5 bases; junction bases outside the gene matches: 13. Germline CDR1 and CDR2: SGHDN and FVKESK. How the authors handled the data: Nucleated cell number was recorded as an estimate derived from reference gene primer amplification. TCRdb's table, derived via immunoSEQ multiplex PCR, lists solely in-frame clones and lacks some. V and J calls and clone size are given by that table; D and trimming were obtained from the DNA. The sample shows around 97,000 clones, more than 85% of them seen only once. This sequence originates from a human donor in a cohort sampled during active COVID-19. The chain is built from TRBV14 and TRBJ2-7; 10 bases are shared with TRBD1. Sequencing used peripheral blood. The CDR3 DNA is TGTGCCAGCAGCCAAGATCTTTACTCGGGACAGGGGATCCACGAGCAGTACTTC. It translates to CASSQDLYSGQGIHEQYF.